This is a list of T cell receptor beta chains from one sample in a study of control samples from healthy donors and cancer patients. Only in-frame clones appear in the TCRdb table, and some are missing; sequencing was by immunoSEQ multiplex PCR. The listing records about 210,000 clones. Sequencing was carried out using blood. Source of these receptors: a woman under 40 in good health. Both conserved end residues are part of each CDR3. The order of the fields is CDR3 protein, CDR3 DNA, D gene, V gene, J gene. D genes are given only for firm matches.

CDR3: CASSETSGVETQYF; DNA: TGTGCCAGCAGCGAGACTAGCGGGGTAGAGACCCAGTACTTC; D: TRBD2; V: TRBV6-6; J: TRBJ2-5
CDR3: CASSLFRQYGYTF; DNA: TGTGCCAGCAGTTTATTCCGACAATATGGCTACACCTTC; D: NA; V: TRBV27; J: TRBJ1-2
CDR3: CASQRFQGSYEQYF; DNA: TGTGCCAGCCAACGATTTCAGGGGTCCTACGAGCAGTACTTC; D: NA; V: TRBV28; J: TRBJ2-7
CDR3: CASSPQGLTRNTEAFF; DNA: TGTGCCAGCAGCCCCCAGGGCCTCACGAGGAACACTGAAGCTTTCTTT; D: NA; V: TRBV7-2; J: TRBJ1-1
CDR3: CASRKPGLAPNEQFF; DNA: TGTGCCAGCAGAAAACCGGGACTAGCCCCCAATGAGCAGTTCTTC; D: TRBD2; V: TRBV11-2; J: TRBJ2-1
CDR3: CASSLGLGTEIYEQYF; DNA: TGCGCCAGCAGCTTGGGCCTGGGGACAGAAATCTACGAGCAGTACTTC; D: TRBD1; V: TRBV5-1; J: TRBJ2-7
CDR3: CASSWDRGLNTEAFF; DNA: TGCGCCAGCAGCTGGGACAGGGGGCTCAACACTGAAGCTTTCTTT; D: TRBD1; V: TRBV5-1; J: TRBJ1-1
CDR3: CASSTTLSSEQYF; DNA: TGTGCCAGCAGCACTACCCTTTCTTCCGAGCAGTACTTC; D: NA; V: TRBV11-2; J: TRBJ2-7
CDR3: CASSLDSSAGASTDTQYF; DNA: TGTGCCAGCAGCTTAGATAGTTCAGCGGGGGCTAGCACAGATACGCAGTATTTT; D: TRBD2; V: TRBV11-3; J: TRBJ2-3
CDR3: CASSIRQPNTEAFF; DNA: TGTGCCAGTAGTATACGGCAGCCGAACACTGAAGCTTTCTTT; D: NA; V: TRBV19; J: TRBJ1-1
CDR3: CASRPSGVRGLGYTF; DNA: TGTGCCAGCAGGCCTTCAGGGGTCAGGGGGCTTGGCTACACCTTC; D: TRBD1; V: TRBV2; J: TRBJ1-2
CDR3: CASSQKPGTGEHEQYF; DNA: TGTGCCAGCAGCCAGAAACCCGGGACAGGGGAACACGAGCAGTACTTC; D: TRBD1; V: TRBV7-9; J: TRBJ2-7
CDR3: CASSLQGDSTNEKLFF; DNA: TGTGCCAGCAGCTTACAGGGCGATTCAACTAATGAAAAACTGTTTTTT; D: NA; V: TRBV7-9; J: TRBJ1-4
CDR3: CASSLGTYEQYF; DNA: TGTGCCAGCAGTCTCGGCACCTACGAGCAGTACTTC; D: NA; V: TRBV28; J: TRBJ2-7
CDR3: CASSPRLAGRDTQYF; DNA: TGCGCCAGCAGCCCAAGACTAGCGGGGCGAGATACGCAGTATTTT; D: TRBD2; V: TRBV4-1; J: TRBJ2-3
CDR3: CASSVDRGGYTF; DNA: TGTGCCAGCAGCGTTGACAGAGGTGGCTACACCTTC; D: NA; V: TRBV3-1/TRBV3-2; J: TRBJ1-2
CDR3: CASSLGAADGYTF; DNA: TGCGCCAGCAGCTTGGGGGCCGCGGATGGCTACACCTTC; D: NA; V: TRBV5-1; J: TRBJ1-2
CDR3: CASSPPGGPGSFF; DNA: TGTGCCAGCAGTCCTCCGGGGGGGCCGGGCTCGTTCTTC; D: TRBD2; V: TRBV6-5; J: TRBJ2-1
CDR3: CASSLEFVGNSPLHF; DNA: TGTGCCAGCAGCTTAGAGTTTGTGGGTAATTCACCCCTCCACTTT; D: NA; V: TRBV7-6; J: TRBJ1-6
CDR3: CASSLGTGGVFTEAFF; DNA: TGTGCCAGCTCACTCGGGACAGGAGGAGTGTTCACTGAAGCTTTCTTT; D: TRBD1; V: TRBV18; J: TRBJ1-1
CDR3: CASSEARGLGYTF; DNA: TGTGCCAGCAGTGAGGCCAGGGGTTTGGGCTACACCTTC; D: NA; V: TRBV2; J: TRBJ1-2
CDR3: CASSTHGTGGGQPQHF; DNA: TGTGCCAGCAGTACGCACGGGACAGGGGGGGGTCAGCCCCAGCATTTT; D: TRBD1; V: TRBV28; J: TRBJ1-5